This T cell receptor (beta chain) was sequenced during a study of T cell responses to AZD1222 COVID-19 vaccine. Measured with immunoSEQ multiplex PCR; TCRdb has only the in-frame clones, and not every one. The sample consists of about 130,000 clones, roughly 90% of them appearing once. This clone was seen once. Germline V CDR1 and CDR2: KGHDR, SFDVKD. V was clipped by 1 base and J by 11 bases, with 8 bases between them. The CDR3 is 12 residues long. The rearrangement joins TRBV24-1 to TRBJ1-5, with unresolved D. The material sequenced was peripheral blood, taken on day 0 of AZD1222 vaccination. This receptor was taken from an adult in good health. The DNA of the CDR3 is TGTGCCACCAGTGATTTAGAGGGTACCCAGCATTTT. Protein: CATSDLEGTQHF.